These 3 T cell receptor beta chains were all obtained from the same sample, sequenced in a study of molecular identifiers for immune sequencing clone quantification. TCRdb recomputed calls from the PCR reads with MiXCR, one row per CDR3 protein. The sample lists about 640,000 distinct CDR3 sequences; about 20% were seen once. Sequenced material: naive CD8+ T cells from blood, with Jurkat cell RNA spiked in. As for subset: FACS-sorted CD8+CD4-CCR7+CD45RA+ naive T cells. The receptors here all came from a human donor in good health. Some libraries in this study had Jurkat cell RNA spiked in.

This chain joins TRBV9 and TRBJ2-1; 7 bases align to TRBD1. The CDR3 is 17 amino acids. Unmatched junction bases numbered 16, after V lost 4 bases and J lost 6 bases. Germline V CDR1 and CDR2: SGDLS, YYNGEE. The CDR3 region is CASSTNKDDRVLNEQFF. The CDR3 bases are TGTGCCAGCAGCACAAATAAGGACGACAGGGTCCTCAATGAGCAGTTCTTC.

As concerns this clonotype: A junction boundary mismatches the germline segment, possibly from a read error. This chain connects TRBV9 to TRBJ2-2; TRBD2 is a possible D gene (5 bases). Per germline, CDR1 SGDLS and CDR2 YYNGEE. The CDR3 has 15 amino acids. CDR3 sequence (DNA): TGTGCCAGCAGCCCCGGACGGTTGGGGTCCGGGGAGCAGTTTTTT. Its translation is CASSPGRLGSGEQFF.

In this sample, this clonotype turned up many times. V usage is TRBV2 and J usage is TRBJ2-7, with D perhaps matching TRBD1 (6 bases). This CDR3 is 13 amino acids long. Germline assignment: CDR1 SNHLY and CDR2 FYNNEI. The V end was cut by 5 bases, the J end by 4 bases, with 12 bases between. CDR3 sequence: CASSPAGEYEQYF. CDR3 in DNA: TGTGCCAGCAGTCCGGCAGGGGAATACGAGCAGTACTTC.